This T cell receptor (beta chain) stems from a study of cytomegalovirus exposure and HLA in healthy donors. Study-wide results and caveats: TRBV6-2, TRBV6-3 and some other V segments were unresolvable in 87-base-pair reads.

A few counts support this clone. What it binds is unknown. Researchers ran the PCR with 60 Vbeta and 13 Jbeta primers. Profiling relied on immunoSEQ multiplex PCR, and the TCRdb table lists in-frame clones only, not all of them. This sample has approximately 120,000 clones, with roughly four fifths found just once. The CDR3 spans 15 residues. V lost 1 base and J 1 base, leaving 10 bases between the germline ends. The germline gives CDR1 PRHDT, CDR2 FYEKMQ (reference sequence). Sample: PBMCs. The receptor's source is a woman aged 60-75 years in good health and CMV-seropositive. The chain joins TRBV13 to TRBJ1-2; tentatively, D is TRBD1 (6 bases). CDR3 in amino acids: CASSLDGQSNYGYTF. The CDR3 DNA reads TGTGCCAGCAGCTTAGATGGACAGAGTAACTATGGCTACACCTTC.